The 23 T cell receptor beta chains in this list originate from one sample, sequenced in a study of tumor-infiltrating lymphocytes in primary liver carcinoma. From unsorted bulk tissue weighing about 20-33 mg, DNA and RNA were co-extracted. The input was around 500 ng total RNA; TCR beta cDNA was made from it with a constant-region primer. Libraries for TCR beta were built through three nested multiplex PCR rounds, which together made up a slightly modified ARM-PCR procedure. PCR rounds one and two used TRBV1-TRBV30 forward primers with a C-beta reverse primer for around 10 cycles each. TCRdb recomputed calls from the multiplex PCR reads with MiXCR, one row per CDR3 protein. The sample includes roughly 86,000 distinct CDR3 sequences, around 70% of them seen just once. Material: tumor-adjacent normal liver tissue. The receptor set was obtained from a man aged 40-55 years with primary liver carcinoma and hepatitis B virus infection.

Worth noting for this clonotype: This may stem from a read error, because a much larger clone lies one nucleotide away. The CDR3 here is CASSETRDAAYDQYF. The DNA of the CDR3 is TGCGCCAGCAGTGAGACCCGGGACGCCGCCTACGACCAGTACTTC. The chain couples TRBV10-1 to TRBJ2-7; D is perhaps TRBD1 or TRBD2 (5 bases each). The CDR3 runs 15 residues. CDR1 WNHNN and CDR2 SYGVQD come from the germline V gene (reference sequence).

About this clonotype itself: An end of the junction does not agree with germline; a read error may underlie this. The gene calls are TRBV9 and TRBJ2-1, with D tentatively TRBD1 (6 bases). Germline loops: CDR1 SGDLS, CDR2 YYNGEE. The CDR3 length is 14 residues. The CDR3 loop is CVSSAGVTYNEQFF. CDR3 DNA: TGTGTCAGCAGCGCAGGGGTCACCTACAATGAGCAGTTCTTC.

The gene calls are TRBV28 and TRBJ2-5; possible D gene TRBD2, 6 bases. With 3 bases removed from V and 1 base from J, the gap between germline ends came to 9 bases. CDR1 and CDR2 (germline): MDHEN, SYDVKM. The CDR3 is 14 residues long. The CDR3 sequence: CASSLAGTQETQYF. CDR3 DNA sequence: TGTGCCAGCAGTTTGGCGGGAACCCAAGAGACCCAGTACTTC.

In regard to this clonotype: A clone one base away is much larger, so this may be a read error. V is TRBV10-3 and J is TRBJ1-6; the D is unclear. Trimming removed 5 bases from V and 5 bases from J, with 19 bases in between. This CDR3 is built from 17 residues. The germline V gene encodes CDR1 ENHRY and CDR2 SYGVKD. The CDR3 is CAISSPGEGLNNSPLHF. CDR3 DNA: TGTGCCATCAGTTCTCCGGGAGAAGGACTTAATAATTCACCCCTCCACTTT.

The sample holds a few counts of this clonotype. The chain carries TRBV18 and TRBJ2-3; D is perhaps TRBD2 (5 bases). V lost 3 bases, J lost 0 bases, and 10 bases lay in between. Germline CDR1 KGHSH, CDR2 LQKENI. This CDR3 is built from 15 residues. The CDR3 DNA is TGTGCCAGCTCACCTACGAGAGGGAGCACAGATACGCAGTATTTT. It codes for CASSPTRGSTDTQYF. The full variable domain, rest sourced from reference TRBV18 and TRBJ2-3, is NAGVMQNPRHLVRRRGQEARLRCSPMKGHSHVYWYRQLPEEGLKFMVYLQKENIIDESGMPKERFSAEFPKEGPSILRIQQVVRGDSAAYFCASSPTRGSTDTQYFGPGTRLTVL.

In its sample, this clonotype was seen a few times. This sequence may be a read error, since a much larger clone differs from it by one base. The chain recombines TRBV12-3 or TRBV12-4 with TRBJ2-5; 7 nucleotides match TRBD2. The CDR3 consists of 15 residues. The CDR3 spells CVSSSRGLVGETQYF. CDR3 nucleotides: TGTGTCAGCAGTTCGCGCGGACTAGTGGGGGAGACCCAGTACTTC.

To note about this clonotype: A read error is possible here, since a much larger clone lies one base away. The rearrangement uses TRBV4-2 and TRBJ1-2; 10 bases line up with TRBD1. In germline, CDR1 is LGHNA, CDR2 YNFKEQ. The CDR3 extends over 19 amino acids. The CDR3 DNA follows: TGTGCCAGCAGCCAAGACATACGGGACAGGGGCCCGACTAACTATGGCTGCACCTTC. It yields the protein CASSQDIRDRGPTNYGCTF.

This clonotype occurred a few times. The genes are TRBV11-2 and TRBJ2-1; 7 bases align to TRBD2. With the DNA end fitting TRBJ2-7 better, the J assignment may be wrong. The germline V gene has CDR1 SGHAT and CDR2 FQNNGV. The CDR3 covers 16 residues. This CDR3 reads CASSWASGRDDNEQYF. CDR3 DNA sequence: TGTGCCAGCAGCTGGGCTAGTGGGAGGGACGACAATGAGCAGTACTTC.

The rearrangement uses TRBV4-2 and TRBJ2-5, with 13 bases fitting TRBD2. J was trimmed by 7 bases and V by 4 bases; bases with no gene match: 9. CDR3 length equals 16 residues. The germline gives CDR1 LGHNA, CDR2 YNFKEQ. The CDR3 DNA follows: TGTGCCAGCAGCCGGAATGGGACTAGCGGGGAAGGGACCCAGTACTTC. Its translation: CASSRNGTSGEGTQYF.

This clonotype was picked up a small number of times. This chain links TRBV14 with TRBJ2-7; D unresolved. CDR3 length equals 15 residues. Trimming shortened V by 2 bases and J by 0 bases, and 11 bases separated the two germline ends. Germline V gene data show CDR1 as SGHDN and CDR2 as FVKESK. CDR3 protein: CASSQLGLSSYEQYF. CDR3 coding DNA: TGTGCCAGCAGCCAATTGGGTCTAAGCTCCTACGAGCAGTACTTC. Full variable domain (rest looked up from reference TRBV14 and TRBJ2-7): EAGVTQFPSHSVIEKGQTVTLRCDPISGHDNLYWYRRVMGKEIKFLLHFVKESKQDESGMPNNRFLAERTGGTYSTLKVQPAELEDSGVYFCASSQLGLSSYEQYFGPGTRLTVT.

With regard to this clonotype: One end of the junction varies from germline; a read error may be responsible. The chain links TRBV10-2 to TRBJ2-5, with D unresolved. CDR1 WSHSY and CDR2 SAAADI come from the germline V gene. This CDR3 region has 13 residues. The CDR3 reads CASSRQSQETQYF. The DNA for the CDR3 is TGTGCCAGCAGTAGGCAGAGCCAAGAGACCCAGTACTTC.

The rearrangement uses TRBV29-1 and TRBJ1-2; no firm D call. Germline CDR1 SQVTM, CDR2 ANQGSEA. This CDR3 has 13 amino acids. The CDR3 nucleotides are TGCAACTTTGAAGCACCAGGAGTTGGTGGCTACACCTTC. Protein product: CNFEAPGVGGYTF.

The sample holds one count of this clonotype. In this CDR3 the conserved last residue, phenylalanine or tryptophan, is missing, so a read error is likely. The genes are TRBV6-2 or TRBV6-3 and TRBJ1-5; 10 bases line up with TRBD1. The end of the DNA is better explained by TRBJ2-3, so the J call may be wrong. CDR3 length: 16 residues. CDR1 MNHEY and CDR2 SVGEGT come from the germline V gene. CDR3 region: CASSKGDRGGNQPQYY. The CDR3 region has the DNA TGTGCCAGCAGTAAGGGGGACAGGGGTGGCAATCAGCCCCAGTATTAT.

Concerning this clonotype: Germline and junction disagree at one end, which may indicate a read error. The J gene is TRBJ2-7, the V gene TRBV11-2, with D tentatively TRBD1 (5 bases). The CDR3 has 15 residues. Germline V CDR1 and CDR2: SGHAT, FQNNGV. CDR3 in amino acids: CASSFLDKGLYEQCF. DNA of the CDR3: TGTGCCAGCAGCTTCTTGGACAAGGGGCTCTACGAGCAGTGCTTC.

This clonotype was detected many times. This chain uses TRBV29-1 with TRBJ2-1, with 10 bases that match TRBD1. The germline V gene encodes CDR1 SQVTM and CDR2 ANQGSEA. Losses at the gene ends were 8 bases for V and 8 bases for J; bases not matched to a gene: 21. This CDR3 contains 17 residues. The CDR3 sequence is CSIPTEAGTGVWDEQFF. DNA for the CDR3: TGCAGCATTCCTACAGAAGCCGGGACAGGGGTCTGGGATGAGCAGTTCTTC.

Note on this clonotype: An end of the junction differs from the germline gene, which may be a read error. This chain uses TRBV29-1 with TRBJ2-7, with TRBD2 identical over 12 bases. Germline CDR1 SQVTM, CDR2 ANQGSEA. This CDR3 is built from 14 residues. Here the CDR3 reads CSVEVTSGSYEQYF. The CDR3 bases are TGCAGCGTTGAGGTGACTAGCGGGAGTTACGAGCAGTATTTC.

The rearrangement joins TRBV12-3 or TRBV12-4 to TRBJ2-2; 10 bases are shared with TRBD1. J lost 0 bases, V lost 5 bases, and 3 bases had no gene match. The CDR3 contains 16 residues. Here the CDR3 reads CASSEGQGTNTGELFF. In DNA, the CDR3 is TGTGCCAGCAGTGAGGGACAGGGGACGAACACCGGGGAGCTGTTTTTT.

This clonotype came up many times. This chain links TRBV6-5 with TRBJ2-3; the match to TRBD2 covers 13 bases. Trimming took 4 bases from V and 2 from J; bases not matched to a gene: 6. CDR3 size: 17 residues. The germline V gene encodes CDR1 MNHEY and CDR2 SVGAGI. The CDR3 is CASSWTSGGGYTDTQYF. The CDR3 DNA reads as TGTGCCAGCAGTTGGACTAGCGGGGGTGGGTACACAGATACGCAGTATTTT.

Concerning this clonotype itself: A much larger clone differs by one base, so this may be a read error. This chain connects TRBV6-5 to TRBJ2-3; D might be TRBD1 (5 bases). The ends were cut back, 0 bases at V and 4 bases at J, with 5 bases in the middle. Germline V CDR1 and CDR2: MNHEY, SVGAGI. The CDR3 is made up of 13 amino acids. For the CDR3, the DNA is TGTGCCAGCAGTTACTCAGGGGCAGATACGCAGTATTTT. The encoded protein is CASSYSGADTQYF.

A word on this clonotype: The junction departs from the called germline gene at one end, perhaps through a read error. The V call is TRBV4-1, the J call TRBJ2-1, with D possibly matching TRBD1 (5 bases). In germline, CDR1 is MGHRA, CDR2 YSYEKL. This CDR3 has 14 residues. The CDR3 DNA reads TGCACCAGCAGCCAAGAAAAGGGGTACAATGAGCAGTTCTTC. It translates to CTSSQEKGYNEQFF.

About this clonotype: One base away lies a much larger clone, so this may be a sequencing read error. The rearrangement links TRBV10-3 to TRBJ1-5, with unresolved D. This CDR3 contains 13 residues. CDR1 and CDR2 (germline): ENHRY, SYGVKD. As DNA, the CDR3 is TGTGCCATCTGTGAGTCGAATAGGCAGCCCCAGCATTTT. This codes for CAICESNRQPQHF.

Notes on this clonotype: Mismatch with germline at one junction end may stem from a read error. The V and J genes are TRBV28 and TRBJ1-2; tentatively, D is TRBD1 (5 bases). Germline CDR1 reads MDHEN; CDR2 reads SYDVKM. This CDR3 region has 14 residues. The CDR3 loop reads CASSLGGGQYGYIF. The CDR3 region has the DNA TGTGCCAGCAGTTTGGGTGGGGGTCAGTATGGCTACATCTTC.

In regard to this clonotype: This may stem from a read error, because a much larger clone lies one nucleotide away. This chain joins TRBV29-1 and TRBJ2-6; D possibly corresponds to TRBD1 (6 bases). The germline gives CDR1 SQVTM, CDR2 ANQGSEA. This CDR3 has 15 residues. The chain's CDR3 is CSVPGHSSGVNVLTF. The CDR3 DNA is TGCAGCGTCCCGGGACACTCCTCTGGGGTCAACGTCCTGACTTTC.